The T cell receptor (beta chain) described here comes from a study of CD8 T cells in Susac syndrome. This clonotype turned up a few times. RNA amounts of roughly 0.5 to 1 ug underwent reverse transcription with random hexamers. Across 54 Vbeta and 13 Jbeta, immunoSEQ multiplex PCR amplified TCR beta CDR3. TCRdb re-called the immunoSEQ multiplex PCR reads through MiXCR, storing one row per CDR3 protein. The data contain over 350,000 distinct CDR3 sequences, 75% to 90% of them singletons. Trimming took 4 bases from V and 0 from J; bases not matched to a gene: 5. The CDR3 loop spans 16 amino acids. Germline CDR1 SGHVS, CDR2 FNYEAQ. TCR beta was sequenced from blood CD8+ and CD4+ T cells. Purification of the CD8+ and CD4+ T cells relied on negative isolation, and TEMRA cells underwent FACS enrichment.

The sequenced sample was CD8+ T cells from PBMCs. This clonotype originated in a human donor with multiple sclerosis. J is TRBJ2-1 and V is TRBV7-6, with 8 bases matching TRBD2. The CDR3 region is CASSSPGTSSYNEQFF. CDR3 in DNA: TGTGCCAGCAGCTCCCCCGGGACTAGCTCCTACAATGAGCAGTTCTTC.